This T cell receptor (beta chain) was found in a study of control samples from healthy donors and cancer patients. With 0 bases removed from V and 6 bases from J, the gap between germline ends came to 14 bases. Germline V CDR1 and CDR2: GTSNPN, SVGIG (reference sequence). CDR3 size: 15 residues. Produced via immunoSEQ multiplex PCR; TCRdb's table is partial and in-frame only. The repertoire holds 98,000 or so clones, with about 87% as singletons. The sequenced sample consisted of blood. This chain connects TRBV30 to TRBJ2-2, with D unresolved. This receptor was obtained from a woman aged 70-85 years in good health. CDR3 residues: CAWSVRSSLAGELFF. The CDR3 DNA is TGTGCCTGGAGTGTACGGTCCTCCCTTGCCGGGGAGCTGTTTTTT. Full variable domain (outside the CDR3, taken from reference TRBV30 and TRBJ2-2): SQTIHQWPATLVQPVGSPLSLECTVEGTSNPNLYWYRQAAGRGLQLLFYSVGIGQISSEVPQNLSASRPQDRQFILSSKKLLLSDSGFYLCAWSVRSSLAGELFFGEGSRLTVL.